The next 22 T cell receptor beta chains were all read from a single sample in a study of Ad26.COV2.S vaccination and SARS-CoV-2 variants. Indicated treatment: about 20 received Ad26.COV2.S at low or high dose, single or two shots; several received placebo; per-sample allocation not given. After the first vaccine or placebo injection, samples were drawn on day 63. The method was immunoSEQ multiplex PCR; TCRdb's version includes in-frame clones alone and lacks a portion of them. Here the sample spans roughly 400,000 clones, roughly 91% being singletons. This sample comprised peripheral blood, obtained in a trial of Ad26.COV2.S vaccine versus placebo. These receptors all come from a person between 18 and 59 years old who received the Ad26.COV2.S COVID-19 vaccine or a placebo.

V usage is TRBV19 and J usage is TRBJ2-1; tentative D call: TRBD2 (5 bases). The V end lost 9 bases, the J end lost 8 bases, and 11 bases lay between the germline ends. CDR3 length: 11 amino acids. Germline assignment: CDR1 LNHDA and CDR2 SQIVND (reference sequence). The CDR3 protein is CASKTRDEQFF. The CDR3 coding sequence is TGTGCCAGCAAAACGAGGGATGAGCAGTTCTTC. The full variable domain, completed using reference TRBV19 and TRBJ2-1, is DGGITQSPKYLFRKEGQNVTLSCEQNLNHDAMYWYRQDPGQGLRLIYYSQIVNDFQKGDIAEGYSVSREKKESFPLTVTSAQKNPTAFYLCASKTRDEQFFGPGTRLTVL.

V usage is TRBV28 and J usage is TRBJ2-7, with D perhaps matching TRBD1 or TRBD2 (5 bases each). Germline CDR1 and CDR2: MDHEN and SYDVKM. The CDR3 is 12 amino acids. DNA of the CDR3: TGTGCAAGCCGTGGGGGTTCCTACGAGCAGTACTTC. The encoded protein is CASRGGSYEQYF. Full variable domain (remainder filled in from reference TRBV28 and TRBJ2-7): DVKVTQSSRYLVKRTGEKVFLECVQDMDHENMFWYRQDPGLGLRLIYFSYDVKMKEKGDIPEGYSVSREKKERFSLILESASTNQTSMYLCASRGGSYEQYFGPGTRLTVT.

This sequence joins TRBV7-8 and TRBJ2-2; 11 bases fit TRBD2. J was trimmed by 6 bases and V by 4 bases; bases with no gene match: 13. Germline CDR1 is SGHVS and CDR2 is FQNEAQ. The CDR3 totals 18 residues. CDR3 sequence: CASSSLAGGPVWAGELFF. The DNA of the CDR3 is TGTGCCAGCAGCTCATTAGCGGGAGGGCCGGTGTGGGCCGGGGAGCTGTTTTTT. The full variable domain, its missing parts supplied by reference TRBV7-8 and TRBJ2-2, is GAGVSQSPRYKVAKRGQDVALRCDPISGHVSLFWYQQALGQGPEFLTYFQNEAQLDKSGLPSDRFFAERPEGSVSTLKIQRTQQEDSAVYLCASSSLAGGPVWAGELFFGEGSRLTVL.

The J gene is TRBJ2-5, the V gene TRBV11-3; D remains ambiguous. Germline CDR1 is SGHNT and CDR2 is YENEEA. Trimming cost V 1 base and J 4 bases, with 13 bases left between them. This CDR3 comprises 15 residues. The CDR3 region is CASSLGVESRETQYF. The CDR3 DNA reads TGTGCCAGCAGCTTAGGTGTGGAATCAAGAGAGACCCAGTACTTC.

CDR3 nucleotides: TGTGCCAGCAGCCCTTGGGGAGGAGCGGGAGCGGTGGAGACCCAGTACTTC. Its protein is CASSPWGGAGAVETQYF. The V call is TRBV14, the J call TRBJ2-5; 8 positions agree with TRBD2. V was clipped by 4 bases and J by 5 bases; unmatched bases: 15. CDR3 length: 17 amino acids. Germline V gives CDR1 SGHDN, CDR2 FVKESK.

This sequence joins TRBV7-9 and TRBJ1-4; a possible D gene is TRBD1 (5 bases). Germline lookup yields CDR1 SEHNR and CDR2 FQNEAQ (reference sequence). The V end was cut by 1 base, the J end by 4 bases, with 7 bases between. The CDR3 runs to 14 residues. The CDR3 sequence: CASSLGGFNEKLFF. The CDR3 DNA reads as TGTGCCAGCAGCTTAGGGGGCTTTAATGAAAAACTGTTTTTT.

Only one count was recorded for this clone. The rearrangement links TRBV2 to TRBJ1-1, with D tentatively TRBD1 (5 bases). The germline V gene encodes CDR1 SNHLY and CDR2 FYNNEI. V was cut by 2 bases and J by 0 bases, with 13 bases left in between. The CDR3 runs to 16 residues. The CDR3 here is CASSELGQGMNTEAFF. The CDR3 DNA follows: TGTGCCAGCAGTGAATTAGGTCAGGGTATGAACACTGAAGCTTTCTTT. Full variable domain (missing parts from reference TRBV2 and TRBJ1-1): EPEVTQTPSHQVTQMGQEVILRCVPISNHLYFYWYRQILGQKVEFLVSFYNNEISEKSEIFDDQFSVERPDGSNFTLKIRSTKLEDSAMYFCASSELGQGMNTEAFFGQGTRLTVV.

With regard to this clone: Additional DNA sequences in this sample encode the identical CDR3. V gene TRBV6-6 combines with J gene TRBJ1-5; D unresolved. The ends were cut back, 0 bases at V and 3 bases at J, with 3 bases in the middle. This CDR3 has 13 residues. CDR1 and CDR2 (germline): MNHNY, SVGAGI (reference sequence). CDR3 region: CASSYSSNQPQHF. The CDR3 DNA sequence: TGTGCCAGCAGTTACTCGTCCAATCAGCCCCAGCATTTT.

This sequence joins TRBV15 and TRBJ1-1; D unclear. Per the germline V gene, CDR1 is LNHNV and CDR2 is YYDKDF (reference sequence). The CDR3 length is 15 residues. With 0 bases removed from V and 1 base from J, the gap between germline ends came to 9 bases. DNA of the CDR3: TGTGCCACCAGCAGAGATTATTCAGGGAACACTGAAGCTTTCTTT. Protein product: CATSRDYSGNTEAFF. Complete variable domain (other parts from reference TRBV15 and TRBJ1-1): DAMVIQNPRYQVTQFGKPVTLSCSQTLNHNVMYWYQQKSSQAPKLLFHYYDKDFNNEADTPDNFQSRRPNTSFCFLDIRSPGLGDTAMYLCATSRDYSGNTEAFFGQGTRLTVV.

In DNA form, the CDR3 reads TGTGCCAGCAGGATCGGGACAGGACTCTGGGAGCAGTACTTC. It yields the protein CASRIGTGLWEQYF. The rearrangement uses TRBV2 and TRBJ2-7, with 8 bases fitting TRBD1. The CDR3 is 14 residues long. V trimming: 6 bases; J trimming: 7 bases; junction bases outside the gene matches: 11. Germline V gives CDR1 SNHLY, CDR2 FYNNEI.

This chain uses TRBV7-8 with TRBJ2-7, with D perhaps matching TRBD1 (5 bases). Trimming took off 5 bases at V and 0 bases at J, with 14 bases between the two ends. This CDR3 contains 15 residues. Germline CDR1 SGHVS, CDR2 FQNEAQ. The CDR3 here is CASSQVPDTSYEQYF. Written as DNA, the CDR3 is TGTGCCAGCAGCCAAGTGCCGGACACCTCCTACGAGCAGTACTTC.

V gene TRBV6-6 combines with J gene TRBJ1-1; 8 bases map to TRBD1. The junction had 6 bases not matched to a gene; V was cut back by 5 bases and J by 1 base. The CDR3 extends over 15 amino acids. Germline V gives CDR1 MNHNY, CDR2 SVGAGI (reference sequence). The CDR3 DNA sequence: TGTGCCAGCAGTGACCCGACAGGGGAGAACACTGAAGCTTTCTTT. Protein: CASSDPTGENTEAFF.

The V call is TRBV12-3 or TRBV12-4, the J call TRBJ1-2, with D unclear. The CDR3 has 13 residues. With 5 bases removed from V and 8 bases from J, the gap between germline ends came to 15 bases. CDR3 bases: TGTGCCAGCAGTCCCCAACTCCTCGGGGGCTACACCTTC. As protein: CASSPQLLGGYTF.

This chain links TRBV5-1 with TRBJ1-4, with D possibly TRBD1 on 5 matching bases. Trimming took 0 bases from V and 6 from J, leaving 12 bases between them. This CDR3 is 15 amino acids long. Germline CDR1 is SGHRS and CDR2 is YFSETQ. The DNA for the CDR3 is TGCGCCAGCAGCTTGGGGGGGATCGCTGATGAAAAACTGTTTTTT. This translates into CASSLGGIADEKLFF.

The chain combines TRBV9 with TRBJ2-7; the match to TRBD2 covers 7 bases. The CDR3 totals 14 residues. Germline V lookup: CDR1 SGDLS, CDR2 YYNGEE. Trimming cost V 1 base and J 4 bases; bases outside gene matches: 5. The CDR3 sequence: CASSVRSSGYEQYF. The CDR3 DNA is TGTGCCAGCAGCGTAAGGAGTAGCGGGTACGAGCAGTACTTC.

The count of this clone is one. The chain is built from TRBV4-1 and TRBJ1-2; a possible D gene is TRBD1 (6 bases). The CDR3 is made up of 14 amino acids. The germline gives CDR1 MGHRA, CDR2 YSYEKL. V lost 5 bases and J 4 bases, leaving 14 bases between the germline ends. The chain's CDR3 is CASSGGWVTYGYTF. In nucleotides, the CDR3 is TGCGCCAGCAGCGGGGGCTGGGTAACCTATGGCTACACCTTC.

This clone has only one observation. The gene calls are TRBV24-1 and TRBJ2-3, with D possibly matching TRBD2 (7 bases). CDR1 and CDR2 (germline): KGHDR, SFDVKD. The CDR3 totals 16 residues. V was shortened by 3 bases and J by 2 bases, with 14 bases between the two germline ends. DNA of the CDR3: TGTGCCACCAGTGATACCCGGGGGGCCTACACAGATACGCAGTATTTT. Protein sequence: CATSDTRGAYTDTQYF.

This clone was seen once. CDR3 region: CASSQTSGRGNEQFF. CDR3 sequence (DNA): TGCGCCAGCAGCCAGACTAGCGGGAGGGGGAATGAGCAGTTCTTC. This chain uses TRBV5-1 with TRBJ2-1; TRBD2 matches at 14 bases. The V gene's germline CDR1 is SGHRS and CDR2 YFSETQ. Losses at the gene ends were 4 bases for V and 7 bases for J; bases not matched to a gene: 4. The CDR3 is 15 amino acids.

This chain connects TRBV21-1 to TRBJ2-2. TRBV21-1 is an annotated pseudogene. The CDR3 contains 12 residues. DNA of the CDR3: TGTGCCAGCAGCATACCCACCGGGGAGCTGTTTTTT. Its translation: CASSIPTGELFF.

The chain recombines TRBV7-2 with TRBJ2-3; 10 bases match TRBD2. Per the germline V gene, CDR1 is SGHTA and CDR2 is FQGNSA. The CDR3 loop spans 19 amino acids. Germline trimming cut 5 bases from V and 2 bases from J; bases unmatched to any gene: 16. CDR3 protein: CASSDPSGSPLRYTDTQYF. The DNA for the CDR3 is TGTGCCAGCAGCGACCCTAGCGGGAGCCCTTTAAGGTACACAGATACGCAGTATTTT.

The V and J genes are TRBV29-1 and TRBJ2-5; D is ambiguous. The CDR3 contains 12 residues. Trimming stripped 3 bases from V and 5 bases from J, with 10 bases between. Germline values: CDR1 SQVTM, CDR2 ANQGSEA. The CDR3 loop is CSVESRTETQYF. As DNA, the CDR3 is TGCAGCGTTGAGTCCAGAACGGAGACCCAGTACTTC.

The V gene is TRBV10-3, the J gene TRBJ2-3; D possibly corresponds to TRBD1 (5 bases). CDR1 is ENHRY, CDR2 SYGVKD, per germline. With 8 bases removed from V and 2 bases from J, the gap between germline ends came to 17 bases. The CDR3 has 15 residues. For the CDR3, the DNA is TGTGCCATCGGCGAGACACCAGGGAACACAGATACGCAGTATTTT. Its protein is CAIGETPGNTDTQYF.